This TCR beta chain was identified in a study of shared clonotypes between healthy human individuals. The wider study: The study used three CD4 naive, three CD4 memory, two CD8 naive and one CD8 memory plate per donor. Study-level findings and limits: Sampling covered nothing but blood. Tissue TCR repertoires likely differ from those found in blood.

Concerning this clone itself: What it recognizes is unknown. One end of the junction fails to match germline, which may point to a read error.

Naive CD8 cells comprised CD45RO-negative, CCR7-positively selected cells, excluding terminally differentiated effector memory CD45RA+ cells. Original analysis: Filtering differed for immunoSEQ, which gave only junction sequences without quality scores. Sequenced by immunoSEQ multiplex PCR; TCRdb stores in-frame clones only, minus some. V, J and clone size reflect that table, while D and trimming were determined from the DNA. Among approximately 720,000 clones, approximately 90% were seen once, and the ten largest hold about 24%. The CDR3 consists of 11 residues. Germline V gene data show CDR1 as SNHLY and CDR2 as FYNNEI.

V and J are TRBV2 and TRBJ2-4; tentative D call: TRBD1 (5 bases). The clonotype was recovered from a man aged 25-45 years in good health. The specimen sequenced was naive CD8+ T cells sorted from blood. CDR3 protein: CASRGRQSQWF. The CDR3 DNA follows: TGTGCCAGCAGGGGAAGACAGTCCCAGTGGTTC.